This T cell receptor beta chain was identified during a study of post-analysis software for immune sequencing data. Findings of the study overall: People with multiple sclerosis had a significantly lower normalized Chao1 diversity than controls did. Controls showed lower frequencies than patients for roughly 5 TRBV segments, and TRBV5-6, TRBV5-1 and TRBV20-1 were among these.

The CDR3 covers 20 residues. V lost 0 bases and J lost 2; bases outside the gene matches: 18. Germline values: CDR1 LGHDT, CDR2 YNNKEL (reference sequence). The TCR beta cDNA libraries contained unique molecular identifiers. TCRdb re-derived calls from the PCR reads in MiXCR, one entry per CDR3 protein. The data contain about 800,000 distinct CDR3 sequences, about 27% of them singletons. As for this clonotype: As yet, its antigen is unknown.

The sample taken for sequencing was blood. The TCR sequence derives from a girl aged 5 to 17 with multiple sclerosis. This chain links TRBV3-1 with TRBJ1-2, with 7 nucleotides matching TRBD1. The CDR3 bases are TGTGCCAGCAGCCAAGAAAGTAGGGGGCCGGAGCAACCCCCCAACTATGGCTACACCTTC. This gives the protein CASSQESRGPEQPPNYGYTF. Using reference TRBV3-1 and TRBJ1-2 for the parts outside the CDR3, the full variable domain is DTAVSQTPKYLVTQMGNDKSIKCEQNLGHDTMYWYKQDSKKFLKIMFSYNNKELIINETVPNRFSPKSPDKAHLNLHINSLELGDSAVYFCASSQESRGPEQPPNYGYTFGSGTRLTVV.